The clone carrying this TCR beta chain was observed many times. The data were obtained in a study of control samples from healthy donors and cancer patients. The repertoire was sequenced with immunoSEQ multiplex PCR; TCRdb's copy has only in-frame clones and lacks some. Among about 120,000 clones, around 89% were seen once, and the ten largest hold less than 1.5%. CDR3 length: 11 residues. Germline V CDR1 and CDR2: LNHDA, SQIVND (reference sequence). V shed 6 bases and J 7 bases; nucleotides not matched to a gene: 2. J is TRBJ1-2 and V is TRBV19; 7 bases align to TRBD1. What was sequenced was PBMCs. The source is a woman aged 45-65 years with colorectal cancer. CDR3 region: CASSNRGGYTF. The CDR3 DNA reads TGTGCCAGTAGCAACAGGGGTGGCTACACCTTC.